This T cell receptor (beta chain) stems from a study of identical twins. A template switching step contributed a universal primer site, while unique molecular identifiers were present in the cDNA. TCRdb reprocessed the 5' RACE reads with MiXCR, giving one entry per CDR3 protein. The table lists 1.5 million to 2 million distinct CDR3 sequences, around 33% of them singletons, with more than 0.25% in the top ten. Germline V gives CDR1 MNHEY, CDR2 SVGEGT. The CDR3 is 14 amino acids. Trimming left V 2 bases short and J 4 bases short, with 11 bases between. This clonotype has just a few counts. What it recognizes is unknown. Findings and limits, study-wide: Low generation-probability sequences were in excess among twin-shared out-of-frame alpha sequences.

The TCR comes from a newborn girl in good health. The sequenced material came from cord blood. The chain links TRBV6-2 or TRBV6-3 to TRBJ2-5; a possible D gene is TRBD1 (6 bases). The CDR3 DNA is TGTGCCAGCAGTTACGATGGGGGCGCAGAGACCCAGTACTTC. It codes for CASSYDGGAETQYF.